Detailed here is one T cell receptor beta chain. It has no known antigen specificity. The record has no base qualities; no much larger clone is one base away. This sample was included in a study of T cell repertoires in cytomegalovirus infection (dated by TCRdb to the late 2010s). At the level of the whole study: Donor HLA type was relevant to the analysis, because carriage of CMV infection together with the matching HLA type was indicated by public TCR beta signatures.

The run used an Illumina HiSeq 1500. TCRdb took the public reads, trimmed them with fastp at Q25, ran MiXCR for clone calling and kept in-frame beta chains. Under each unique CDR3 protein, matching rows form one entry showing the most common genes and DNA. For this sample the table gives 300,000 or so distinct CDR3 sequences, of which around 9.1% were detected only once. More than 2.5% of the sample is taken by the ten largest. Points the paper makes about the study in general: In the ex vivo response, HLA-C-restricted CMV-specific TCR beta clonotypes were dominant, and in two of eight donors the single most frequent clonotype came from this HLA-C-restricted group. Cumulative frequency of public TCR beta family members discriminated carriers of CMV infection plus the relevant HLA type in this cohort and an independent roughly 320-donor cohort.

CDR3 length: 13 amino acids, cysteine to phenylalanine. CDR3 DNA only is kept here, 39 bases in frame from base 1. V loses 1 base, J loses 5 bases, and the germline ends lie 9 bases apart. Per the germline V gene, SGHVS is the CDR1 and FNYEAQ is the CDR2. The receptor was isolated from a human donor in good health (CMV status not recorded). Some clones in this sample may be carry-over from other donors' samples. Sequencing used PBMCs. This chain is built from TRBV7-6 and TRBJ2-7; a confident D gene designation cannot be given. CDR3 protein: CASSLDLRNEQYF. The DNA sequence is given as TGTGCCAGCAGCTTAGATCTGCGGAACGAGCAGTACTTC.